This T cell receptor (beta chain) is drawn from a study of T-cell memory formation after mild COVID-19. Study details: TCR clusters mostly belonged to single donors. Findings and limits, study-wide: Contracting CD4+ clones were located mainly in CM and EM, and CD8+ clones in EMRA. Clones that got smaller from day 15 to 85 had even CD4/CD8, while clones growing later tipped toward CD4+.

TCRdb analysed the 5' RACE reads with MiXCR anew, one entry per CDR3 protein. The repertoire holds approximately 210,000 distinct CDR3 sequences, about 16% seen once, with around 2.4% in the top ten. This clonotype has just a few counts. Antigen: not known. The CDR3 spans 14 residues. V was clipped by 0 bases and J by 7 bases, with 13 bases between them. Looked up from germline, CDR1 is LNHNV and CDR2 is YYDKDF (reference sequence). The chain is built from TRBV15 and TRBJ2-7; possibly TRBD2 for D (6 bases). Input material: PBMCs or a T cell subset sorted from them (not recorded which). The source is an adult woman who had mild COVID-19 (a few samples of this study predate the infection). Cell type and time point are not known. For the CDR3, the DNA is TGTGCCACCAGCAGAGAAACGGGAGTACGGGAGCAGTACTTC. It yields the protein CATSRETGVREQYF.